This T cell receptor (beta chain) was recorded in a study of T cells in Graves' hyperthyroidism and ophthalmopathy. PBMCs were derived from about 10 ml fresh peripheral blood. V lost 0 bases to trimming and J lost 2 bases, with 16 bases between them. The CDR3 sequence is 17 residues long. The germline V gene has CDR1 MNHEY and CDR2 SVGEGT. Points from the study as a whole: Researchers found most expanded thyroid clonotypes above 0.001 in blood as well. Ophthalmopathy onset followed model prediction by a median approximately 7 months.

The sample holds a few counts of this clonotype. Its antigen remains unidentified. Amplified regions were TCR beta CDR3 sequences from RNA transcripts. Using the HTBI primer set, a first-round RT-PCR was run on the TCR CDR3. Via MiXCR, TCRdb re-called the multiplex PCR reads, giving one row per CDR3 protein. The data hold 200,000 to 250,000 distinct CDR3 sequences, with 17% observed a single time. The sample comprised blood. The sequence derives from a man aged 50 to 60 with Graves' hyperthyroidism. This chain joins TRBV6-2 or TRBV6-3 and TRBJ1-2; the D gene is possibly TRBD1 (6 bases). In nucleotides, the CDR3 is TGTGCCAGCAGTTACTCGACGGATCGGCAGGGGAACTATGGCTACACCTTC. It specifies CASSYSTDRQGNYGYTF.